This entry is about one T cell receptor (beta chain). Antigen: not known. This record comes from a study of cytomegalovirus exposure and HLA in healthy donors. Study background: In a later analysis, the 110 or so validation repertoires were reported to have used the same platform as the 600 to 800 first-cohort repertoires. Whole-study findings and limits: Both high specificity and high sensitivity reportedly marked the classifier's diagnosis of cytomegalovirus status.

The CDR3 runs to 15 residues. TCRdb's table, derived via immunoSEQ multiplex PCR, lists solely in-frame clones and lacks some. The sample has just over 65,000 clones, about 97% seen once. This TCR came from a woman younger than 30 in good health and CMV-seropositive. The V call is TRBV21-1, the J call TRBJ2-7; the D call in the table, TRBD1, was not verified against the DNA. TRBV21-1 is a pseudogene locus. The sample was PBMCs. The CDR3 sequence is CASSKGDRVYHEQYF. The DNA of the CDR3 is TGTGCCAGCAGCAAAGGGGACAGGGTATACCACGAGCAGTACTTC.